This T cell receptor beta chain was observed in a study of cytomegalovirus exposure and HLA in healthy donors. Study-level results: When a later analysis was performed, an Asian-associated ancestry cluster reportedly had fewer N-insertions than the roughly 670-donor mean. Sequencing depth across donors, presence/absence analyses assumed, was roughly uniform. Serostatus for CMV was the only available immune exposure information. Cytomegalovirus-associated TCR beta chains were listed, numbering some 150.

Remarks on this clone: Its antigen remains unknown.

Germline V gives CDR1 LNHNV, CDR2 YYDKDF (reference sequence). Trimming shortened V by 0 bases and J by 10 bases, and 16 bases separated the two germline ends. The CDR3 runs 16 residues. The PCR made use of 60 Vbeta and 13 Jbeta primers. Sequencing was performed with immunoSEQ multiplex PCR; in TCRdb, only in-frame clones are kept and a portion is missing. The sample shows roughly 100,000 clones, about 80% of them seen only once. Specimen: PBMCs. This chain joins TRBV15 and TRBJ1-6; D possibly corresponds to TRBD1 (6 bases). This clonotype was obtained from a man younger than 35 in good health and CMV-seropositive. The CDR3 loop reads CATSRDLPPGESPLHF. CDR3 nucleotides: TGTGCCACCAGCAGAGATCTCCCGCCAGGGGAGTCACCCCTCCACTTT.